Presented here are 28 T cell receptor beta chains from one specimen sequenced in a study of graft-versus-host responses after intestinal transplantation. Graft material was processed, releasing intraepithelial and lamina propria lymphocytes. The data were produced by immunoSEQ multiplex PCR, yet TCRdb's version contains in-frame clones alone and is incomplete. The sample has about 5,600 clones, around 74% seen once; the top ten hold around 7.3%. The input for sequencing was ileum tissue, taken about 230 days after intestinal transplant. The receptor set was obtained from a human patient who received an intestinal transplant, so some T cells may come from the graft donor.

The chain recombines TRBV6-6 with TRBJ1-5; D is perhaps TRBD1 (5 bases). The V gene's germline CDR1 is MNHNY and CDR2 SVGAGI (reference sequence). The CDR3 is 11 amino acids. The CDR3 loop reads CVDSLNQPQHF. The CDR3 DNA follows: TGTGTTGACAGCCTGAATCAGCCCCAGCATTTT.

This clone has a single count. The gene calls are TRBV6-5 and TRBJ2-1; maybe TRBD2 (5 bases). The CDR3 has 12 residues. With 5 bases removed from V and 5 bases from J, the gap between germline ends came to 7 bases. CDR1 is MNHEY and CDR2 is SVGAGI in the germline V gene. CDR3 sequence (DNA): TGTGCCAGCAGTGAAGCGGACAATGAGCAGTTCTTC. As protein: CASSEADNEQFF.

V gene TRBV6-5 combines with J gene TRBJ1-5; possibly TRBD1 for D (5 bases). Germline V CDR1 and CDR2: MNHEY, SVGAGI. The CDR3 loop spans 13 amino acids. V shed 6 bases and J shed 1 base, with 7 bases lying between them. Written as DNA, the CDR3 is TGTGCCAGCAGCCAGGGAAGCAATCAGCCCCAGCATTTT. Its protein product is CASSQGSNQPQHF.

A few counts support this clone. This chain joins TRBV6-9 and TRBJ1-2, with TRBD1 matching 9 bases. Germline V gene sequence: CDR1 MNHGY, CDR2 SVAAGI. Trimming at V came to 5 bases and at J to 3 bases, leaving 10 bases not matched to a gene. This CDR3 is built from 16 residues. Here the CDR3 reads CASSGQQGAVDYGYTF. The CDR3 nucleotides read TGTGCCAGCAGTGGTCAACAGGGGGCGGTTGACTATGGCTACACCTTC.

Regarding this clone: Other DNA sequences of this sample code for an identical CDR3. The rearrangement joins TRBV30 to TRBJ2-5, with 10 bases matching TRBD2. V shed 4 bases and J 5 bases; nucleotides not matched to a gene: 13. The CDR3 is made up of 16 amino acids. The V gene's germline CDR1 is GTSNPN and CDR2 SVGIG (reference sequence). CDR3 DNA sequence: TGTGCCTGGACGCTGGGGGTAGCGGGGGGACGCGAGACCCAGTACTTC. The encoded protein is CAWTLGVAGGRETQYF.

The V gene is TRBV6-6, the J gene TRBJ2-2, with 7 bases fitting TRBD1. Trimming cost V 2 bases and J 4 bases; bases outside gene matches: 4. CDR3 length equals 15 residues. CDR1 and CDR2 (germline): MNHNY, SVGAGI (reference sequence). CDR3 in DNA: TGTGCCAGCAGTTACAGGGGGCGCGGCACCGGGGAGCTGTTTTTT. It encodes CASSYRGRGTGELFF.

The chain uses TRBV5-1 and TRBJ2-7; maybe TRBD2 (7 bases). Germline CDR1 is SGHRS and CDR2 is YFSETQ. The V end was cut by 4 bases, the J end by 7 bases, with 21 bases between. This CDR3 has 15 residues. The CDR3 DNA reads as TGCGCCAGCAGCCCCGGGGGGCAACGGTCCGGGGAGCAGTACTTC. The encoded protein is CASSPGGQRSGEQYF.

The chain carries TRBV28 and TRBJ2-7; D call uncertain. Germline V gene data show CDR1 as MDHEN and CDR2 as SYDVKM. Trimming stripped 7 bases from V and 0 bases from J, with 10 bases between. The CDR3 length is 13 residues. The CDR3 loop reads CASINYRSYEQYF. The CDR3 DNA follows: TGTGCCAGCATCAACTACCGCTCCTACGAGCAGTACTTC.

The J gene is TRBJ1-2, the V gene TRBV18; D is perhaps TRBD1 (6 bases). Deletions cut 5 bases from V and 1 base from J, with 11 bases between. The germline gives CDR1 KGHSH, CDR2 LQKENI. The CDR3 is 14 residues long. In DNA form, the CDR3 reads TGTGCCAGCTCATTTGCGGACAGTAACTATGGCTACACCTTC. It specifies CASSFADSNYGYTF. Drawing the rest from reference TRBV18 and TRBJ1-2, the complete variable domain is NAGVMQNPRHLVRRRGQEARLRCSPMKGHSHVYWYRQLPEEGLKFMVYLQKENIIDESGMPKERFSAEFPKEGPSILRIQQVVRGDSAAYFCASSFADSNYGYTFGSGTRLTVV.

In its sample, this clone was seen a few times. The chain combines TRBV27 with TRBJ2-2; D is perhaps TRBD2 (6 bases). CDR1 is MNHEY, CDR2 SMNVEV, per germline (reference sequence). The CDR3 contains 14 residues. Trimming took off 3 bases at V and 7 bases at J, with 12 bases between the two ends. CDR3: CASSFGGGGGELFF. CDR3 nucleotides: TGTGCCAGCAGTTTCGGGGGTGGGGGCGGGGAGCTGTTTTTT.

This chain joins TRBV28 and TRBJ1-2; D is unresolved. Looked up from germline, CDR1 is MDHEN and CDR2 is SYDVKM. V was cut by 6 bases and J by 3 bases, with 14 bases left in between. This CDR3 is built from 14 residues. CDR3 bases: TGTGCCAGCAGACCCTACTCACAAGACTATGGCTACACCTTC. The encoded protein is CASRPYSQDYGYTF.

The chain joins TRBV6-5 to TRBJ2-3, with TRBD2 matching over 10 bases. Losses at the gene ends were 8 bases for V and 3 bases for J; bases not matched to a gene: 5. This CDR3 spans 14 amino acids. Germline CDR1 and CDR2: MNHEY and SVGAGI. CDR3 sequence: CASQSGGATDTQYF. DNA for the CDR3: TGTGCCAGCCAAAGCGGGGGGGCAACAGATACGCAGTATTTT.

In DNA form, the CDR3 reads TGTGCCAGCAGTTATACAACGGGACAGATCACAGATACGCAGTATTTT. Translation: CASSYTTGQITDTQYF. The J gene is TRBJ2-3, the V gene TRBV2; TRBD1 matches at 7 bases. V gave up 5 bases and J gave up 2 bases; unmatched junction bases: 10. The CDR3 is 16 amino acids. Germline values: CDR1 SNHLY, CDR2 FYNNEI.

The rearrangement uses TRBV4-1 and TRBJ2-2, with TRBD1 matching over 7 bases. Germline V gene data show CDR1 as MGHRA and CDR2 as YSYEKL. Trimming took 4 bases from V and 0 from J; bases not matched to a gene: 2. The CDR3 has 15 amino acids. CDR3 sequence reads: CASSLGQANTGELFF. For the CDR3, the DNA is TGCGCCAGCAGCCTAGGACAGGCGAACACCGGGGAGCTGTTTTTT.

The J gene is TRBJ1-6, the V gene TRBV6-5; D is ambiguous. The V end lost 6 bases, the J end lost 7 bases, and 13 bases lay between the germline ends. This CDR3 is built from 14 residues. Germline CDR1 and CDR2: MNHEY and SVGAGI. CDR3 sequence (DNA): TGTGCCAGCAGAAGCCCGCCGGGGAATTCACCCCTCCACTTT. This codes for CASRSPPGNSPLHF.

About this clone itself: Other DNA sequences in the same sample also yield this CDR3. The chain carries TRBV2 and TRBJ1-1; maybe TRBD1 (5 bases). The CDR3 runs to 15 residues. The germline gives CDR1 SNHLY, CDR2 FYNNEI. The germline V and J ends were trimmed by 2 bases and 0 bases, with 10 bases remaining between them. CDR3 amino acids: CASSERGGMNTEAFF. CDR3 coding DNA: TGTGCCAGCAGTGAACGGGGGGGGATGAACACTGAAGCTTTCTTT.

The CDR3 reads CASSLSQGGTDTQYF. The DNA of the CDR3 is TGCGCCAGCAGCTTGAGCCAGGGGGGCACAGATACGCAGTATTTT. This chain joins TRBV5-1 and TRBJ2-3; the match to TRBD1 covers 7 bases. CDR3 length: 15 amino acids. V shed 1 base, J shed 1 base, and the junction held 3 bases outside the gene matches. The germline V gene has CDR1 SGHRS and CDR2 YFSETQ.

This clone was counted only a few times. The chain has TRBV10-3 and TRBJ2-1; 7 bases map to TRBD1. This CDR3 has 15 amino acids. V trimming: 4 bases; J trimming: 2 bases; junction bases outside the gene matches: 5. CDR1 is ENHRY and CDR2 is SYGVKD in the germline V gene. CDR3 coding DNA: TGTGCCATCAGTGGGACAGGAGACGCCTACAATGAGCAGTTCTTC. Translated: CAISGTGDAYNEQFF.

The chain links TRBV4-3 to TRBJ2-2, with D possibly matching TRBD2 (6 bases). Germline CDR1 LGHNA, CDR2 YSLEER. The length of the CDR3 is 14 residues. The V end was cut by 0 bases, the J end by 5 bases, with 7 bases between. CDR3 residues: CASSQEGGTGELFF. DNA for the CDR3: TGCGCCAGCAGCCAAGAGGGGGGAACCGGGGAGCTGTTTTTT.

This sequence joins TRBV6-9 and TRBJ1-6; TRBD1 aligns across 8 bases. After removal of 5 bases from V and 7 bases from J, the junction contained 10 bases not matched to a gene. This CDR3 contains 16 residues. Germline CDR1 MNHGY, CDR2 SVAAGI. CDR3 amino acids: CASSEDRGMRNSPLHF. CDR3 DNA sequence: TGTGCCAGCAGTGAAGACAGGGGAATGAGGAATTCACCCCTCCACTTT.

CDR3 in DNA: TGTGCCAGCAGTGAGGTAGACAGGGGCAATGAAGCTTTCTTT. The encoded protein is CASSEVDRGNEAFF. The chain recombines TRBV6-5 with TRBJ1-1; 8 nucleotides match TRBD1. The CDR3 spans 14 residues. Germline CDR1 is MNHEY and CDR2 is SVGAGI. V shed 5 bases, J shed 7 bases, and the junction held 9 bases outside the gene matches.

The chain combines TRBV28 with TRBJ2-3, with 7 bases fitting TRBD2. The CDR3 length is 16 residues. The V and J ends lost 6 bases and 3 bases, in that order; junction bases with no gene match: 12. Germline loops: CDR1 MDHEN, CDR2 SYDVKM. The CDR3 sequence: CASRDFIGGGTDTQYF. The CDR3 bases are TGTGCCAGCAGGGACTTCATAGGCGGGGGAACAGATACGCAGTATTTT.

As for this clone: At the DNA level, this CDR3 is encoded by other sequences in the same sample as well. V and J are TRBV5-1 and TRBJ1-1; 8 nucleotides match TRBD1. CDR3 size: 14 residues. The germline V gene encodes CDR1 SGHRS and CDR2 YFSETQ. Trimming took 4 bases from V and 8 from J; bases not matched to a gene: 10. This CDR3 reads CASSVTGVGTEAFF. The DNA of the CDR3 is TGCGCCAGCAGCGTGACAGGGGTCGGGACCGAAGCTTTCTTT.

This clone has more than one count but fewer than ten. The chain has TRBV5-5 and TRBJ1-1, with TRBD1 matching 11 bases. Germline V CDR1 and CDR2: SGHKS, YYEKEE (reference sequence). This CDR3 is built from 15 residues. Trimming cost V 4 bases and J 11 bases; bases outside gene matches: 13. In DNA form, the CDR3 reads TGTGCCAGCAGCGGACAGGGACAGGGGGGTCCTGGGGCTTTCTTT. Its translation is CASSGQGQGGPGAFF.

This clone has more than one count but fewer than ten. The CDR3 here is CASSFNRVGSEAFF. The CDR3 DNA follows: TGCGCCAGCAGCTTTAACAGGGTAGGGTCTGAAGCTTTCTTT. This chain connects TRBV5-1 to TRBJ1-1, with a possible D match to TRBD1 (6 bases). CDR3 size: 14 residues. The germline V gene encodes CDR1 SGHRS and CDR2 YFSETQ. Trimming took 2 bases from V and 6 from J, leaving 14 bases between them.

The gene calls are TRBV9 and TRBJ2-1; maybe TRBD2 (6 bases). Trimming removed 3 bases at V and 5 bases at J, with 15 bases between. The CDR3 is 15 amino acids. Germline CDR1 reads SGDLS; CDR2 reads YYNGEE. CDR3 sequence (DNA): TGTGCCAGCAGCGCTCTTGGAGGGGTAAACAATGAGCAGTTCTTC. Amino acid sequence: CASSALGGVNNEQFF.

The J gene is TRBJ1-1, the V gene TRBV7-9, with D hard to call. Germline V gene sequence: CDR1 SEHNR, CDR2 FQNEAQ (reference sequence). CDR3 length: 12 residues. V was trimmed by 10 bases and J by 5 bases, leaving 14 bases between them. CDR3 loop: CATVSRGTEAFF. The CDR3, as DNA: TGTGCCACCGTGAGTCGGGGAACTGAAGCTTTCTTT. Combining the CDR3 with reference TRBV7-9 and TRBJ1-1 gives the whole variable domain DTGVSQNPRHKITKRGQNVTFRCDPISEHNRLYWYRQTLGQGPEFLTYFQNEAQLEKSRLLSDRFSAERPKGSFSTLEIQRTEQGDSAMYLCATVSRGTEAFFGQGTRLTVV.

V and J are TRBV6-1 and TRBJ2-7; tentatively, D is TRBD1 (5 bases). The CDR3 extends over 13 amino acids. CDR1 and CDR2 from the germline V gene are MNHNS and SASEGT. V shed 3 bases and J shed 1 base, with 7 bases lying between them. CDR3 coding DNA: TGTGCCAGCAGTGACGACAGTTCCTACGAGCAGTACTTC. Protein product: CASSDDSSYEQYF.